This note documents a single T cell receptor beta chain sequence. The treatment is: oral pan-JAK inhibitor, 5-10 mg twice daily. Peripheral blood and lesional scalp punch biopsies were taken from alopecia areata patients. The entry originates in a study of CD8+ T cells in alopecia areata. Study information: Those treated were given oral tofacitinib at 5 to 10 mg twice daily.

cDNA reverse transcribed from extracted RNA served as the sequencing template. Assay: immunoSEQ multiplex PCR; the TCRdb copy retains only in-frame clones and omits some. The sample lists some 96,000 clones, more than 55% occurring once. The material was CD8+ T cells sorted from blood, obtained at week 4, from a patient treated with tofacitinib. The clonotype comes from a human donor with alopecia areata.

The CDR3 loop reads CASSLGPNTEAFF. In DNA, the CDR3 is TGCGCCAGCAGCTTGGGTCCGAACACTGAAGCTTTCTTT. The rearrangement joins TRBV5-1 to TRBJ1-1; D remains unclear. Trimming removed 0 bases at V and 1 base at J, with 4 bases between. This CDR3 region has 13 residues. The germline gives CDR1 SGHRS, CDR2 YFSETQ.